The rows below give T cell receptor beta chains drawn from one sample of a study of Graves' ophthalmopathy and Graves' hyperthyroidism. TCRdb reanalysed the multiplex PCR reads using MiXCR and keeps one entry per CDR3 protein. The sample consists of 1 million to 1.3 million distinct CDR3 sequences, 35% to 40% of them appearing once. The sample comprised peripheral blood or thyroid tissue (not recorded which). The receptor source for this set is an adult man with Graves' hyperthyroidism. Both conserved end residues are part of each CDR3. D genes are given only for firm matches. Part of the rows lack a size; the others show once, few, many or a class for expanded clones.

TRBJ1-2	many	14	TRBV29-1	TRBD1	CSVGQDRGNYGYTF	TGCAGCGTTGGACAGGACAGGGGGAACTATGGCTACACCTTC
TRBJ2-5	.	16	TRBV18	.	CASSPEKGLVGETQYF	TGTGCCAGCTCACCAGAGAAGGGGCTCGTGGGAGAGACCCAGTACTTC
TRBJ1-2	.	14	TRBV7-9	.	CASSPSDRVYGYTF	TGTGCCAGCAGCCCCTCGGACCGGGTTTATGGCTACACCTTC
TRBJ1-1	.	11	TRBV6-1	.	CASSRQGGAFF	TGTGCCAGCAGTCGTCAGGGAGGAGCTTTCTTT
TRBJ1-2	.	13	TRBV10-3	.	CAIRSGREEGYTF	TGTGCCATCAGATCTGGCAGAGAGGAAGGCTACACCTTC
TRBJ2-2	.	13	TRBV7-3	TRBD1	CASDQGDRGELFF	TGTGCCAGCGACCAAGGGGACAGGGGGGAGCTGTTTTTT
TRBJ1-5	few	13	TRBV2	.	CAGTLERNQPQHF	TGTGCCGGCACCCTAGAGCGCAATCAGCCCCAGCATTTT
TRBJ1-1	.	16	TRBV12-3/TRBV12-4	TRBD1	CASSPAADRGSSEAFF	TGTGCCAGCTCACCGGCGGCGGACAGGGGGTCCTCTGAAGCTTTCTTT
TRBJ1-5	many	14	TRBV6-6	.	CASSYRAGNQPQHF	TGTGCCAGCAGTTATAGAGCGGGCAATCAGCCCCAGCATTTT
TRBJ1-2	.	11	TRBV29-1	TRBD1	CSGGTANGYTF	TGCAGCGGAGGGACAGCGAACGGCTACACCTTC
TRBJ1-5	.	15	TRBV19	.	CASSRALNSNQPQHF	TGTGCCAGTAGTAGGGCACTAAATAGCAATCAGCCCCAGCATTTT
TRBJ2-7	.	13	TRBV6-5	.	CASSYSAYYEQYF	TGTGCCAGCAGTTACTCGGCATATTACGAGCAGTACTTC
TRBJ2-7	many	12	TRBV10-2	TRBD2	CASTGGAYEQYF	TGCGCCAGCACGGGGGGGGCCTACGAGCAGTACTTC
TRBJ2-2	.	12	TRBV10-3	.	CACTWVGGELFF	TGTGCCTGCACGTGGGTAGGAGGGGAGCTGTTTTTT
TRBJ1-5	.	15	TRBV5-5	.	CASSPNGRVNQPQHF	TGTGCCAGCAGCCCCAACGGGAGGGTCAATCAGCCCCAGCATTTT
TRBJ1-5	.	13	TRBV20-1	.	CSAIGRGNQPQHF	TGCAGTGCTATAGGGCGGGGCAATCAGCCCCAGCATTTT
TRBJ2-1	.	15	TRBV7-3	.	CASSLVSSSYNEQFF	TGTGCCAGCAGCTTAGTGTCGAGCTCCTACAATGAGCAGTTCTTC
TRBJ1-1	.	15	TRBV18	.	CASSPRPTAIAEAFF	TGTGCCAGCTCACCGCGCCCGACAGCCATAGCTGAAGCTTTCTTT
TRBJ2-7	many	13	TRBV29-1	.	CSAIAVPSYEQYF	TGCAGCGCTATAGCGGTTCCCTCCTACGAGCAGTACTTC
TRBJ2-2	few	18	TRBV6-5	TRBD2	CASSYSSALAGGAGELFF	TGTGCCAGCAGTTACTCCAGTGCACTAGCGGGAGGGGCCGGGGAGCTGTTTTTT
TRBJ2-7	.	16	TRBV6-5	TRBD1	CASSYPSGTGINEQYF	TGTGCCAGCAGTTACCCAAGCGGGACAGGGATAAACGAGCAGTACTTC
TRBJ1-5	.	16	TRBV24-1	TRBD1	CATSDPATGPDQPQHF	TGTGCCACCAGTGACCCCGCGACAGGGCCGGATCAGCCCCAGCATTTT
TRBJ2-5	few	16	TRBV3-1	TRBD2	CASSQLAGGLQETQYF	TGTGCCAGCAGCCAACTCGCGGGAGGTCTCCAAGAGACCCAGTACTTC
TRBJ1-5	few	15	TRBV19	.	CASIPWAGDNQPQHF	TGTGCCAGTATCCCTTGGGCAGGGGACAATCAGCCCCAGCATTTT
TRBJ1-5	many	13	TRBV19	.	CATSSTSNQPQHF	TGTGCCACATCGAGTACGAGCAATCAGCCCCAGCATTTT
TRBJ1-2	.	16	TRBV20-1	TRBD1	CSARDFRDSKFYGYTF	TGCAGTGCTAGAGATTTTCGGGACAGCAAATTCTATGGCTACACCTTC
TRBJ2-7	once	14	TRBV2	.	CASSSPGATYEQYF	TGTGCCAGCAGTTCCCCAGGGGCCACCTACGAGCAGTACTTC
TRBJ1-4	.	14	TRBV5-8	.	CASSLQGLNEKLFF	TGTGCCAGCAGCTTACAAGGGTTAAATGAAAAACTGTTTTTT
TRBJ1-5	.	18	TRBV19	.	CATQSSAGSSGMRETQHF	TGTGCCACTCAGTCCTCGGCGGGTTCTAGCGGCATGAGGGAGACCCAGCATTTT
TRBJ2-3	.	14	TRBV6-6	.	CASSPRGKADTQYF	TGTGCCAGCAGCCCCCGGGGGAAGGCAGATACGCAGTATTTT
TRBJ2-2	few	17	TRBV19	.	CASSIASGRLNTGELFF	TGTGCCAGTAGTATAGCCTCGGGGCGCCTGAACACCGGGGAGCTGTTTTTT
TRBJ2-5	few	14	TRBV20-1	TRBD1	CSAQQQGARETQYF	TGCAGTGCCCAACAACAGGGGGCTCGAGAGACCCAGTACTTC
TRBJ2-5	.	14	TRBV2	.	CASRGTAGLETQYF	TGTGCCAGCAGGGGGACAGCGGGGCTGGAGACCCAGTACTTC
TRBJ2-5	.	15	TRBV7-9	.	CASSLVGPGRETQNF	TGTGCCAGCAGCTTAGTCGGGCCAGGACGAGAGACCCAGAACTTC
TRBJ2-5	many	14	TRBV7-9	.	CASSFSGTQETQYF	TGTGCCAGCAGCTTTTCCGGGACCCAAGAGACCCAGTACTTC
TRBJ2-2	.	15	TRBV9	.	CASSAWDGYTGELFF	TGTGCCAGCAGCGCCTGGGACGGATACACCGGGGAGCTGTTTTTT
TRBJ1-6	.	15	TRBV14	.	CASSQRYRVRSPLHF	TGTGCCAGCAGCCAACGTTACAGGGTCCGTTCACCCCTCCACTTT
TRBJ1-4	.	17	TRBV9	.	CASSVDQGGQTNEKLFF	TGTGCCAGCAGCGTCGACCAAGGGGGGCAAACTAATGAAAAACTGTTTTTT
TRBJ2-5	many	13	TRBV20-1	.	CSAEGLRQETQYF	TGCAGTGCTGAAGGACTGCGCCAAGAGACCCAGTACTTC
TRBJ1-1	once	14	TRBV6-6	.	CASSYLARNTEAFF	TGTGCCAGCAGTTACTTGGCCAGAAACACTGAAGCTTTCTTT
TRBJ1-6	.	16	TRBV19	TRBD1	CASRPSGTGDHSPLHF	TGTGCCAGTAGACCGTCCGGGACAGGCGATCATTCACCCCTCCACTTT